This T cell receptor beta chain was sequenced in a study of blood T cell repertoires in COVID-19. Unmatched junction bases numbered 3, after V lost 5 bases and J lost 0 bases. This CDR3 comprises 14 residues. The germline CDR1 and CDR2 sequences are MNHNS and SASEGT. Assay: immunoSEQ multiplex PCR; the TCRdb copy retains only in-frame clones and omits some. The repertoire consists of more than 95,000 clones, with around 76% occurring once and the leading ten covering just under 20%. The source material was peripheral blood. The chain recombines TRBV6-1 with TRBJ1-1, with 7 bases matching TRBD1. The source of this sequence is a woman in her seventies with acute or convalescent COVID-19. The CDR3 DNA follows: TGTGCCAGCAGTTCAGGGGGGATGAACACTGAAGCTTTCTTT. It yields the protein CASSSGGMNTEAFF.